One and the same sample provided the 23 T cell receptor beta chains below, sequenced in a study of T-cell reconstitution after alpha-beta-depleted transplantation in children. Preparation of the TCRbeta library used unique molecular identifiers. TCRdb analysed the PCR reads with MiXCR anew, one entry per CDR3 protein. The sample includes approximately 85,000 distinct CDR3 sequences, roughly a sixth of them seen just once. This specimen consisted of PBMCs, mostly from graft donor cells, obtained 180 days after TCRalphabeta/CD19-depleted stem cell transplant. All receptors come from a male patient aged 2 to 9 who had a stem cell transplant for acute lymphoblastic leukemia, so the T cells may come from the graft donor.

Many counts were recorded for this clonotype. The chain joins TRBV5-5 to TRBJ2-1; TRBD1 matches at 7 bases. CDR3 size: 15 residues. Unmatched junction bases numbered 8, after V lost 6 bases and J lost 2 bases. The germline CDR1 and CDR2 sequences are SGHKS and YYEKEE (reference sequence). CDR3 sequence (DNA): TGTGCCAGCATTAGTCGGGACAGAACCTACAATGAGCAGTTCTTC. It encodes CASISRDRTYNEQFF.

Only one count was recorded for this clonotype. A much larger clone sits a single nucleotide away, making a read error possible. The chain is built from TRBV10-3 and TRBJ2-3; 8 nucleotides line up with TRBD1. This CDR3 comprises 14 residues. The germline V gene has CDR1 ENHRY and CDR2 SYGVKD. DNA of the CDR3: TGTGCCTTCAGCATCTGGACAGGGACAGATACGCAGTATTTT. It specifies CAFSIWTGTDTQYF.

V is TRBV5-1 and J is TRBJ1-2, with a tentative D call TRBD1 (6 bases). Germline CDR1 and CDR2: SGHRS and YFSETQ. The CDR3 totals 16 residues. Trimming removed 4 bases at V and 2 bases at J, with 18 bases between. The CDR3: CASSDGQKVRNYGYTF. As DNA, the CDR3 is TGCGCCAGCAGCGACGGACAGAAGGTTAGGAACTATGGCTACACCTTC. Full variable domain (missing parts from reference TRBV5-1 and TRBJ1-2): KAGVTQTPRYLIKTRGQQVTLSCSPISGHRSVSWYQQTPGQGLQFLFEYFSETQRNKGNFPGRFSGRQFSNSRSEMNVSTLELGDSALYLCASSDGQKVRNYGYTFGSGTRLTVV.

This clonotype came up a few times. The chain couples TRBV11-2 to TRBJ2-1; D may match TRBD1 or TRBD2 (5 bases each). The CDR3 totals 15 residues. V lost 6 bases and J 3 bases, leaving 15 bases between the germline ends. The V gene's germline CDR1 is SGHAT and CDR2 FQNNGV. The CDR3 DNA reads TGTGCCAGCAGTCCCACGGGACCAAACTACAATGAGCAGTTCTTC. Translating gives CASSPTGPNYNEQFF.

This clonotype was seen a few times. The chain carries TRBV24-1 and TRBJ2-1; 9 positions agree with TRBD1. The V gene's germline CDR1 is KGHDR and CDR2 SFDVKD. With V trimmed by 1 base and J by 2 bases, 2 bases remained unmatched. The CDR3 runs 16 residues. CDR3 residues: CATSDFRQGAYNEQFF. The CDR3, as DNA: TGTGCCACCAGTGATTTCAGACAGGGGGCCTACAATGAGCAGTTCTTC.

There are a few counts of this clonotype. V is TRBV5-6 and J is TRBJ1-3; no clear D. This CDR3 has 15 amino acids. The V gene's germline CDR1 is SGHDT and CDR2 YYEEEE. The V end was cut by 4 bases, the J end by 0 bases, with 11 bases between. The CDR3, as DNA: TGTGCCAGCAGCACTATTGATTACTCTGGAAACACCATATATTTT. Translated, it gives CASSTIDYSGNTIYF.

The table lists this clonotype with many counts. V is TRBV20-1 and J is TRBJ1-6; 9 bases align to TRBD1. V shed 6 bases and J 7 bases; nucleotides not matched to a gene: 7. The CDR3 spans 14 residues. Germline values: CDR1 DFQATT, CDR2 SNEGSKA (reference sequence). The CDR3 DNA is TGCAGTGCCCCGAGGGGGACAGGGAATTCACCCCTCCACTTT. Residues: CSAPRGTGNSPLHF.

The chain carries TRBV7-9 and TRBJ2-7; D gene unclear. The CDR3 contains 16 residues. V was pared by 4 bases and J by 1 base, with 17 bases between. Looked up from germline, CDR1 is SEHNR and CDR2 is FQNEAQ (reference sequence). CDR3 DNA: TGTGCCAGCAGCTCGACCTCTCAACTCGGTTCCTACGAGCAGTACTTC. It yields the protein CASSSTSQLGSYEQYF.

Remarks on this clonotype: The CDR3 does not end in the conserved phenylalanine or tryptophan, so this is likely a read error. The chain couples TRBV20-1 to TRBJ2-3; tentatively, D is TRBD1 (6 bases). Germline assignment: CDR1 DFQATT and CDR2 SNEGSKA (reference sequence). Trimming took 4 bases from V and 6 from J, leaving 8 bases between them. CDR3 length equals 11 residues. CDR3 region: CSAKQGDTQYY. The DNA for the CDR3 is TGCAGTGCTAAACAGGGTGATACGCAGTATTAT.

CDR3 residues: CSVTPGLAKNIQYF. The CDR3 DNA reads TGCAGCGTTACACCGGGACTAGCCAAAAACATTCAGTACTTC. J is TRBJ2-4 and V is TRBV29-1; a possible D gene is TRBD2 (6 bases). The CDR3 covers 14 residues. The V gene lost 5 bases and the J gene lost 0 bases, with 11 bases spanning the gap. Per germline, CDR1 SQVTM and CDR2 ANQGSEA. Based on the CDR3 plus reference TRBV29-1 and TRBJ2-4, the full variable domain is SAVISQKPSRDICQRGTSLTIQCQVDSQVTMMFWYRQQPGQSLTLIATANQGSEATYESGFVIDKFPISRPNLTFSTLTVSNMSPEDSSIYLCSVTPGLAKNIQYFGAGTRLSVL.

This clonotype was counted between two and nine times. The chain is built from TRBV7-9 and TRBJ2-7; the match to TRBD2 covers 12 bases. Germline lookup yields CDR1 SEHNR and CDR2 FQNEAQ (reference sequence). This CDR3 has 15 amino acids. Trimming at V came to 5 bases and at J to 2 bases, leaving 4 bases not matched to a gene. DNA for the CDR3: TGTGCCAGCAGCAAACTAGCGGGGGGAACCTACGAGCAGTACTTC. The encoded protein is CASSKLAGGTYEQYF.

The J gene is TRBJ2-3, the V gene TRBV3-1; D call uncertain. In germline, CDR1 is LGHDT, CDR2 YNNKEL (reference sequence). The CDR3 totals 13 residues. V gave up 0 bases and J gave up 5 bases, with 6 bases separating them. For the CDR3, the DNA is TGTGCCAGCAGCCAAGATAGAGAAGATACGCAGTATTTT. As protein: CASSQDREDTQYF.

CDR3 sequence (DNA): TGCGCCAGCAGCTTGGATAGCGGGGGCACCGGGGAGCTGTTTTTT. Amino acids: CASSLDSGGTGELFF. This chain joins TRBV5-1 and TRBJ2-2; 9 bases are a match to TRBD2. The germline CDR1 and CDR2 sequences are SGHRS and YFSETQ. V was clipped by 0 bases and J by 4 bases; unmatched bases: 1. This CDR3 contains 15 residues.

In this sample, this clonotype turned up a few times. The chain carries TRBV9 and TRBJ1-2; a possible D gene is TRBD1 (6 bases). CDR1 is SGDLS, CDR2 YYNGEE, per germline. The CDR3 extends over 16 amino acids. The germline V and J ends were trimmed by 6 bases and 2 bases, with 20 bases remaining between them. CDR3 sequence: CASTFGRDTPNYGYTF. In nucleotides, the CDR3 is TGTGCCAGCACCTTCGGACGGGACACACCCAACTATGGCTACACCTTC.

This clonotype has only a few counts. This chain uses TRBV19 with TRBJ2-2; D may be TRBD1 (5 bases). Trimming removed 5 bases at V and 6 bases at J, with 13 bases between. The CDR3 is made up of 14 amino acids. CDR1 and CDR2 (germline): LNHDA, SQIVND (reference sequence). CDR3 amino acids: CASSFHPGSGELFF. The CDR3 coding sequence is TGTGCCAGTAGTTTCCACCCAGGGTCCGGGGAGCTGTTTTTT.

This clonotype turned up a few times. The chain is built from TRBV29-1 and TRBJ2-7; either TRBD1 or TRBD2 may fit D (5 bases each). Deletions cut 4 bases from V and 5 bases from J, with 12 bases between. CDR3 length: 12 residues. Germline V gives CDR1 SQVTM, CDR2 ANQGSEA. The CDR3: CSVVWGFDEQYF. DNA of the CDR3: TGCAGCGTTGTTTGGGGGTTCGACGAGCAGTACTTC.

This clonotype was seen only a few times. The chain links TRBV9 to TRBJ1-2; TRBD1 might be the D (5 bases). The germline gives CDR1 SGDLS, CDR2 YYNGEE. The CDR3 has 15 amino acids. The V and J ends lost 2 bases and 4 bases respectively, with 15 bases between them. CDR3 in DNA: TGTGCCAGCAGCGTCGACCCGGGACTTACCTATGGCTACACCTTC. This sequence encodes CASSVDPGLTYGYTF. Full variable domain (missing parts from reference TRBV9 and TRBJ1-2): DSGVTQTPKHLITATGQRVTLRCSPRSGDLSVYWYQQSLDQGLQFLIQYYNGEERAKGNILERFSAQQFPDLHSELNLSSLELGDSALYFCASSVDPGLTYGYTFGSGTRLTVV.

This clonotype was counted only a few times. This chain connects TRBV3-1 to TRBJ2-3; 13 nucleotides match TRBD2. With V trimmed by 6 bases and J by 2 bases, 14 bases remained unmatched. The CDR3 runs 19 residues. The germline V gene has CDR1 LGHDT and CDR2 YNNKEL (reference sequence). In DNA, the CDR3 is TGTGCCAGCAGTTCAAATCTCGGGACTAGCGGGGATAACACAGATACGCAGTATTTT. It yields the protein CASSSNLGTSGDNTDTQYF.

The chain joins TRBV7-2 to TRBJ2-1, with 14 bases that match TRBD2. Trimming cost V 0 bases and J 8 bases; bases outside gene matches: 6. CDR1 SGHTA and CDR2 FQGNSA come from the germline V gene. This CDR3 comprises 17 residues. CDR3 in DNA: TGTGCCAGCAGCTTAGCCCTCGGGACTAGCGGGAGCGATGAGCAGTTCTTC. Translation gives CASSLALGTSGSDEQFF.

In its sample, this clonotype was seen many times. The chain combines TRBV5-1 with TRBJ2-7, with TRBD2 matching over 7 bases. The germline gives CDR1 SGHRS, CDR2 YFSETQ. This CDR3 comprises 16 residues. J lost 9 bases, V lost 4 bases, and 19 bases had no gene match. The CDR3 spells CASSTAGGGRTERQYF. Here the CDR3 DNA reads TGCGCCAGCAGCACCGCTGGCGGGGGACGAACGGAAAGGCAGTACTTC.

CDR3 bases: TGTGCCAGCAGCTTTCGGTGGGACAGGAGAGGGGACACTGAAGCTTTCTTT. Residues: CASSFRWDRRGDTEAFF. The chain recombines TRBV7-7 with TRBJ1-1; TRBD1 matches at 8 bases. CDR1 and CDR2 from the germline V gene are SSHAT and FNYEAQ (reference sequence). V trimming: 3 bases; J trimming: 3 bases; junction bases outside the gene matches: 12. The CDR3 length is 17 residues.

The chain combines TRBV6-2 or TRBV6-3 with TRBJ2-5; 11 bases are a match to TRBD1. The CDR3 runs to 18 residues. The trim removed 6 bases at V and 5 bases at J, leaving 17 bases unmatched. Looked up from germline, CDR1 is MNHEY and CDR2 is SVGEGT. The CDR3 loop reads CASSHLGQGASSVETQYF. The CDR3, as DNA: TGTGCCAGCAGCCACCTCGGACAGGGGGCCAGCAGCGTGGAGACCCAGTACTTC.

The V and J genes are TRBV2 and TRBJ1-5; 9 positions agree with TRBD1. There are 16 residues in the CDR3. The V gene end was trimmed by 3 bases and the J gene end by 4 bases; junction bases not matched to a gene: 7. The germline gives CDR1 SNHLY, CDR2 FYNNEI. This CDR3 reads CASSDSRDRENQPQHF. The CDR3 bases are TGTGCCAGCAGTGACAGCCGGGACAGGGAAAATCAGCCCCAGCATTTT.